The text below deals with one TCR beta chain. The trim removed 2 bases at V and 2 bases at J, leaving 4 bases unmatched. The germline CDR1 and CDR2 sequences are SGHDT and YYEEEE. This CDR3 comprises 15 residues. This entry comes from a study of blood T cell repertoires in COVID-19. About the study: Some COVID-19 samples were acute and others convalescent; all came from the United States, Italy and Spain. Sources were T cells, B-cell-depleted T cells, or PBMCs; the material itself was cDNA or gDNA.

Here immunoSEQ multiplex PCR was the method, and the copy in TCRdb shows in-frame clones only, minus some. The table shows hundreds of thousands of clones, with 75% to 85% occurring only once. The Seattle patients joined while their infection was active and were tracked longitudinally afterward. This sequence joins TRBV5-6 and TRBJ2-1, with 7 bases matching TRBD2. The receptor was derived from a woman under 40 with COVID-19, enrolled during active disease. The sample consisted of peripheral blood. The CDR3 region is CASSLLAGAYNEQFF. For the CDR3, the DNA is TGTGCCAGCAGCTTATTAGCGGGTGCCTACAATGAGCAGTTCTTC.